The 17 T cell receptor beta chains reported below all come from one sample, sequenced in a study of cytomegalovirus exposure and HLA in healthy donors. The PCR made use of 60 Vbeta and 13 Jbeta primers. The repertoire was sequenced with immunoSEQ multiplex PCR; TCRdb's copy has only in-frame clones and lacks some. The repertoire includes about 140,000 clones, about three quarters of them detected once, and under 2% sits in the top ten. The source material was PBMCs. Every receptor here comes from a female donor in good health and CMV-seronegative.

V is TRBV19 and J is TRBJ2-4; D possibly corresponds to TRBD1 (6 bases). Germline V gene lookup returns CDR1 LNHDA and CDR2 SQIVND (reference sequence). The CDR3 covers 19 residues. The V end lost 6 bases, the J end lost 9 bases, and 33 bases lay between the germline ends. CDR3 nucleotides: TGTGCCAGTAGACGACCTAACAGGGCATCTCGGGTCCTTAGTACCATTCAGTACTTC. Amino acids: CASRRPNRASRVLSTIQYF. The full variable domain, completed using reference TRBV19 and TRBJ2-4, is DGGITQSPKYLFRKEGQNVTLSCEQNLNHDAMYWYRQDPGQGLRLIYYSQIVNDFQKGDIAEGYSVSREKKESFPLTVTSAQKNPTAFYLCASRRPNRASRVLSTIQYFGAGTRLSVL.

This clone has a count of ten or more. The gene calls are TRBV4-2 and TRBJ2-5, with TRBD2 matching over 9 bases. Trimming removed 4 bases from V and 4 bases from J; junction bases left unmatched: 4. The CDR3 has 14 residues. Germline values: CDR1 LGHNA, CDR2 YNFKEQ. This CDR3 is CASSPGLARETQYF. The CDR3 bases are TGTGCCAGCAGCCCGGGACTAGCCCGAGAGACCCAGTACTTC.

This clone was picked up a small number of times. V is TRBV19 and J is TRBJ1-4; D is perhaps TRBD1 (5 bases). The CDR3 consists of 15 residues. Germline CDR1 and CDR2: LNHDA and SQIVND (reference sequence). Deletions cut 5 bases from V and 4 bases from J, with 14 bases between. The CDR3 loop reads CASSLGPSFNEKLFF. As DNA, the CDR3 is TGTGCCAGTAGTTTGGGGCCCTCATTTAATGAAAAACTGTTTTTT.

This chain connects TRBV28 to TRBJ1-1, with D uncertain. The CDR3 spans 15 residues. Germline V gene data show CDR1 as MDHEN and CDR2 as SYDVKM. V was trimmed by 2 bases and J by 0 bases, leaving 10 bases between them. For the CDR3, the DNA is TGTGCCAGCAGTTTAGACCCAGGATTGAACACTGAAGCTTTCTTT. Amino acids: CASSLDPGLNTEAFF. The variable domain in full, completed from reference TRBV28 and TRBJ1-1, reads DVKVTQSSRYLVKRTGEKVFLECVQDMDHENMFWYRQDPGLGLRLIYFSYDVKMKEKGDIPEGYSVSREKKERFSLILESASTNQTSMYLCASSLDPGLNTEAFFGQGTRLTVV.

This chain joins TRBV2 and TRBJ1-2; the D is unclear. The CDR3 consists of 10 residues. Germline V gene lookup returns CDR1 SNHLY and CDR2 FYNNEI. V lost 8 bases and J lost 8, with 9 bases in between. For the CDR3, the DNA is TGTGCCAGCCGGAGTCAGGGCTACACCTTC. This sequence encodes CASRSQGYTF.

This chain joins TRBV5-3 and TRBJ2-7; 7 nucleotides match TRBD2. TRBV5-3 is treated as an ORF (open reading frame) with a function not yet certain. The V segment lost 4 bases and the J segment 4 bases; nucleotides outside the gene matches: 8. CDR3 size: 14 residues. DNA of the CDR3: TGTGCCAGAAGCCCTCGTTCTAGCGGTTACGAGCAGTACTTC. Amino acid sequence: CARSPRSSGYEQYF.

This clone was recorded a few times. The genes are TRBV5-1 and TRBJ2-2, with TRBD2 identical over 9 bases. Per the germline V gene, CDR1 is SGHRS and CDR2 is YFSETQ. V trimming: 6 bases; J trimming: 7 bases; junction bases outside the gene matches: 7. The CDR3 is 14 residues long. CDR3 sequence (DNA): TGCGCCAGCAACCGACTAGCGGCAGGCGGGGAGCTGTTTTTT. The encoded protein is CASNRLAAGGELFF.

This clone was seen a few times. The chain links TRBV6-1 to TRBJ1-2; TRBD1 is a possible D gene (5 bases). Germline CDR1 MNHNS, CDR2 SASEGT. The CDR3 covers 15 residues. Trimming took off 6 bases at V and 2 bases at J, with 16 bases between the two ends. The CDR3 is CASRPTAQANYGYTF. CDR3 DNA sequence: TGTGCCAGCAGGCCAACCGCACAGGCGAACTATGGCTACACCTTC.

The chain uses TRBV7-8 and TRBJ2-7, with a weak D call TRBD2 (5 bases). The CDR3 is 14 residues long. Germline V gives CDR1 SGHVS, CDR2 FQNEAQ. The germline V and J ends were trimmed by 5 bases and 6 bases, with 17 bases remaining between them. CDR3 sequence: CASSASTPGSEQYF. For the CDR3, the DNA is TGTGCCAGCAGCGCGTCCACTCCGGGGTCCGAGCAGTACTTC.

The V and J genes are TRBV28 and TRBJ2-7; the match to TRBD2 covers 7 bases. The trim removed 5 bases at V and 6 bases at J, leaving 10 bases unmatched. CDR3 length: 14 residues. The germline gives CDR1 MDHEN, CDR2 SYDVKM. The CDR3 DNA sequence: TGTGCCAGCAGTCTCAGGGACTATCCCGCCGAGCAGTACTTC. Translated: CASSLRDYPAEQYF.

The chain employs TRBV27 and TRBJ2-7; TRBD2 aligns across 9 bases. V shed 6 bases, J shed 6 bases, and the junction held 6 bases outside the gene matches. Germline V gene sequence: CDR1 MNHEY, CDR2 SMNVEV (reference sequence). CDR3 length equals 13 residues. The CDR3 sequence is CASRLSSGSEQYF. Here the CDR3 DNA reads TGTGCCAGCAGGCTAAGTAGCGGGAGCGAGCAGTACTTC.

J is TRBJ2-1 and V is TRBV9; D may be TRBD1 (5 bases). The germline gives CDR1 SGDLS, CDR2 YYNGEE. The CDR3 is 16 residues long. V lost 4 bases and J 8 bases, leaving 22 bases between the germline ends. This CDR3 reads CASSRITQGGVDEQFF. DNA for the CDR3: TGTGCCAGCAGCCGTATCACCCAGGGTGGGGTAGATGAGCAGTTCTTC.

The chain links TRBV10-3 to TRBJ2-5, with 10 bases fitting TRBD2. J lost 4 bases, V lost 7 bases, and 6 bases had no gene match. Germline lookup yields CDR1 ENHRY and CDR2 SYGVKD. This CDR3 spans 14 amino acids. The DNA for the CDR3 is TGTGCCATCAAGGAGCGGGAGGGGGGAGAGACCCAGTACTTC. It translates to CAIKEREGGETQYF.

V gene TRBV28 combines with J gene TRBJ1-1; no definite D call. With 6 bases removed from V and 8 bases from J, the gap between germline ends came to 13 bases. This CDR3 has 12 residues. Germline assignment: CDR1 MDHEN and CDR2 SYDVKM. DNA of the CDR3: TGTGCCAGCAGCGCCTTTACGACAGAAGCTTTCTTT. Protein product: CASSAFTTEAFF.

Remarks on this clone: Different DNA sequences within this sample yield the same CDR3. The J gene is TRBJ1-2, the V gene TRBV28; D call uncertain. Germline V lookup: CDR1 MDHEN, CDR2 SYDVKM. This CDR3 spans 14 amino acids. Trimming removed 4 bases from V and 1 base from J, with 10 bases in between. CDR3 region: CASSSPGVNYGYTF. The CDR3 coding sequence is TGTGCCAGCAGTTCCCCCGGGGTTAACTATGGCTACACCTTC.

The chain links TRBV27 to TRBJ1-1, with D tentatively TRBD1 (6 bases). Deletions cut 2 bases from V and 5 bases from J, with 9 bases between. Germline V CDR1 and CDR2: MNHEY, SMNVEV (reference sequence). The CDR3 is made up of 13 amino acids. DNA for the CDR3: TGTGCCAGCAGTTTAGGCAGGGGAACTGAAGCTTTCTTT. Translating it yields CASSLGRGTEAFF.

The chain couples TRBV19 to TRBJ2-1; the D is unclear. Germline CDR1 LNHDA, CDR2 SQIVND (reference sequence). The ends were cut back, 4 bases at V and 4 bases at J, with 8 bases in the middle. The CDR3 spans 13 residues. The CDR3 bases are TGTGCCAGTAGTAGCGGTTCATACAATGAGCAGTTCTTC. Its translation: CASSSGSYNEQFF.